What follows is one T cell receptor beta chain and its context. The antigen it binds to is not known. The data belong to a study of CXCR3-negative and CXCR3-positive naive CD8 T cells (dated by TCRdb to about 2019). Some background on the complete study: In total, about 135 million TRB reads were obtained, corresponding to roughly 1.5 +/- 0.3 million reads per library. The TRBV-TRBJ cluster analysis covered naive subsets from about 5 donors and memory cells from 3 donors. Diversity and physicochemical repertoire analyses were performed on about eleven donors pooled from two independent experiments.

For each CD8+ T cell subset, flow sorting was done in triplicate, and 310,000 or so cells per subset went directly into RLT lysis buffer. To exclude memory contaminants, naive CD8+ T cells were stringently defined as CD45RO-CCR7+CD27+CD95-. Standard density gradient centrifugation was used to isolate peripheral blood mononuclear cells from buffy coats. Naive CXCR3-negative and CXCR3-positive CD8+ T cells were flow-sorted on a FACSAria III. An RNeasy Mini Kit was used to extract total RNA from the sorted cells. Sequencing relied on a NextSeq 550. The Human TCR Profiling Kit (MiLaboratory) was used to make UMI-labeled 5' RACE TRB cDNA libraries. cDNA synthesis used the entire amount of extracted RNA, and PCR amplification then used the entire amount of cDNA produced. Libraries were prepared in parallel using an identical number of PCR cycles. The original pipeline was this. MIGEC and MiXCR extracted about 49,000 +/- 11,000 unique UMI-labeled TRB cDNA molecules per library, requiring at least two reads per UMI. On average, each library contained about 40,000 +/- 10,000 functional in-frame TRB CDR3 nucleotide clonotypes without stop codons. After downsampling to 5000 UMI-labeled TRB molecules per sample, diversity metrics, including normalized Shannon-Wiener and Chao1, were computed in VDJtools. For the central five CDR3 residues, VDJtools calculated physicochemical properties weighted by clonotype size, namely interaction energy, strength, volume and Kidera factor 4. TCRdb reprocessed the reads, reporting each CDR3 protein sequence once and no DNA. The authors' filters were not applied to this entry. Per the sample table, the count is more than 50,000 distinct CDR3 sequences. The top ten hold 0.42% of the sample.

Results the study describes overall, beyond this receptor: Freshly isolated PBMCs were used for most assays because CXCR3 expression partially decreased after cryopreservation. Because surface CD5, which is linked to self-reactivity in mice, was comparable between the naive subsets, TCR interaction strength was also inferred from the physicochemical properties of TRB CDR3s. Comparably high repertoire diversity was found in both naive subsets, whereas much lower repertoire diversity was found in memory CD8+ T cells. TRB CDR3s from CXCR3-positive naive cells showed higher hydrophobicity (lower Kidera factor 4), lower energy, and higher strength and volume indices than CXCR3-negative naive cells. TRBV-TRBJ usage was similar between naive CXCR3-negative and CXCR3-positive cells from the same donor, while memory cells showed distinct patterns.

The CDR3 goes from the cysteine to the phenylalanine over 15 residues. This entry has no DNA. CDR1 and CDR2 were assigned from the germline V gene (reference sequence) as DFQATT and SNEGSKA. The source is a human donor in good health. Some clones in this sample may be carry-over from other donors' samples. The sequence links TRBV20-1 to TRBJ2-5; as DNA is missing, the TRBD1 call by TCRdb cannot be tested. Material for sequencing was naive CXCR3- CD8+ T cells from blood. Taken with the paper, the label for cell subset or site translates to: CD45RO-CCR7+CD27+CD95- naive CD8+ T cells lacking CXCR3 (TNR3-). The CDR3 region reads CSARDSGRGQETQYF.